The TCR beta chain described here comes from a study of beta chain features in type 1 diabetes. Study-wide findings and caveats: With patients and controls alike, PCR might favor shorter templates to an equal degree. More deletions and fewer insertions at VDJ junctions were found in patients with type 1 diabetes. There was a moderate but significant shortening of TCRB CDR3s in all four CD4+ subsets of Type 1 diabetes patients. Naive, central memory and Treg TCRB repertoires seemed to resemble each other more closely in patients than they did in healthy donors.

Expressed TCRB transcripts were sequenced after all isolated RNA was converted to cDNA. Using immunoSEQ multiplex PCR, the repertoire was profiled, and TCRdb retains in-frame clones only, with some absent. The sample lists 640,000 or so clones, roughly 13% occurring once. The table lists this clone with a few counts. Its target is not known. The junction had 9 bases not matched to a gene; V was cut back by 11 bases and J by 7 bases. Germline V gene data show CDR1 as ENHRY and CDR2 as SYGVKD. This CDR3 contains 14 residues. One heparinised blood draw averaging around 100 mL was given by each donor. The rearrangement links TRBV10-3 to TRBJ1-6; 9 bases match TRBD1. This clonotype was obtained from a young man with type 1 diabetes. Sequencing was carried out using naive CD4+ T cells from blood. CDR3 sequence (DNA): TGTGCCGCCACCGGGACAGGGAACAATTCACCCCTCCACTTT. Translating gives CAATGTGNNSPLHF.